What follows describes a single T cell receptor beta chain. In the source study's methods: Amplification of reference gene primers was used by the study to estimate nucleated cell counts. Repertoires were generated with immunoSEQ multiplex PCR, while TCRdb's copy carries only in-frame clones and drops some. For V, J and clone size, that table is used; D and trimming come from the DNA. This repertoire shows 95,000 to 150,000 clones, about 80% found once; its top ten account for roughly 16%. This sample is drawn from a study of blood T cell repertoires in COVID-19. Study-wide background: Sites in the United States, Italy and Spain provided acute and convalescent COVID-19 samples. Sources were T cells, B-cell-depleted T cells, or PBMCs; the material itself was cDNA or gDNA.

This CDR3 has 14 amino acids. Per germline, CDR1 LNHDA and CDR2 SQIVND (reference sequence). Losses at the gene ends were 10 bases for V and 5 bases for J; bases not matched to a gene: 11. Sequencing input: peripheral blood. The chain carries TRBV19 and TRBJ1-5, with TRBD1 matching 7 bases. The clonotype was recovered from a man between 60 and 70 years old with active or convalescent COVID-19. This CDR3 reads CAISPGTAYQPQHF. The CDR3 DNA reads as TGTGCCATCAGCCCCGGGACAGCCTATCAGCCCCAGCATTTT.